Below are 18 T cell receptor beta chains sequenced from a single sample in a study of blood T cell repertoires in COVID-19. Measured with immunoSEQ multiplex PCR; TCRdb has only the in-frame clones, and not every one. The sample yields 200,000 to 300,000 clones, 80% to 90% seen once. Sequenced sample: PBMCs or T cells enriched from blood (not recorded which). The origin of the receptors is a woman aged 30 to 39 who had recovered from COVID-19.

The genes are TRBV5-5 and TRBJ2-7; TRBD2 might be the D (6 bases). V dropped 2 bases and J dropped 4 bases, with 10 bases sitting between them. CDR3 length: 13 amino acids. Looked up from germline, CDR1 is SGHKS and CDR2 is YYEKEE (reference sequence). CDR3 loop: CASSFRLEYEQYF. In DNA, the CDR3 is TGTGCCAGCAGCTTCCGACTAGAGTACGAGCAGTACTTC.

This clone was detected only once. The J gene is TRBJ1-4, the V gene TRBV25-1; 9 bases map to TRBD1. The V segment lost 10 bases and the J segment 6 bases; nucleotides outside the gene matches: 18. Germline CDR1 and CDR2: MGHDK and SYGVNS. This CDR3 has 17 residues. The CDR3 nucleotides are TGTGCCACCCAGGGACAGGGAGTCTTAAGGCCCTATGAAAAACTGTTTTTT. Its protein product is CATQGQGVLRPYEKLFF. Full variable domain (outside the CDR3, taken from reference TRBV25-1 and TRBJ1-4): EADIYQTPRYLVIGTGKKITLECSQTMGHDKMYWYQQDPGMELHLIHYSYGVNSTEKGDLSSESTVSRIRTEHFPLTLESARPSHTSQYLCATQGQGVLRPYEKLFFGSGTQLSVL.

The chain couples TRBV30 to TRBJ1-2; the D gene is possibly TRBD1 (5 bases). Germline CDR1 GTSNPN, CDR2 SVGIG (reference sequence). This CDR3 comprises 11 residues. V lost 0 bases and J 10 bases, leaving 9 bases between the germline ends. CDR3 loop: CAWSVGRYYTF. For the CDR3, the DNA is TGTGCCTGGAGTGTGGGGCGGTACTACACCTTC.

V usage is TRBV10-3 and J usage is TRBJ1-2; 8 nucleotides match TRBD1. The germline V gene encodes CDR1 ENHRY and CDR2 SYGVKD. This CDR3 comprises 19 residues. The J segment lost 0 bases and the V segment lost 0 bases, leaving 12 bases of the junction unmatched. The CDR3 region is CAISESQILGQGTNYGYTF. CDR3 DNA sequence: TGTGCCATCAGTGAGTCCCAAATTCTTGGACAGGGAACTAACTATGGCTACACCTTC.

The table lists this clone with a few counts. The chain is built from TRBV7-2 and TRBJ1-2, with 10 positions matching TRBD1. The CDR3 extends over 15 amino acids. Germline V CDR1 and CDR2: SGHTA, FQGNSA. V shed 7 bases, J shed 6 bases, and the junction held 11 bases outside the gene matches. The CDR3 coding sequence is TGTGCCAGCACCTCGGGACAGGGGTTGTGGGATGGCTACACCTTC. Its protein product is CASTSGQGLWDGYTF.

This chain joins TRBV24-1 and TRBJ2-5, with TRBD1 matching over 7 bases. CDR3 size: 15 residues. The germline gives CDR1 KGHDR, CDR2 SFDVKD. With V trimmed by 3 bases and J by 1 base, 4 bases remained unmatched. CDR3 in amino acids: CATSDRDSLQETQYF. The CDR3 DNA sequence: TGTGCCACCAGTGATAGGGACAGCCTCCAAGAGACCCAGTACTTC.

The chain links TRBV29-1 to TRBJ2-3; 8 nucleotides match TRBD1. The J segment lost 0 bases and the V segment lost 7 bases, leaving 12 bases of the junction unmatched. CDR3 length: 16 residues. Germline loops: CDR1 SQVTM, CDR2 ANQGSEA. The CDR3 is CSAWTGIIASTDTQYF. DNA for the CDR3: TGCAGCGCATGGACAGGGATAATCGCCAGCACAGATACGCAGTATTTT.

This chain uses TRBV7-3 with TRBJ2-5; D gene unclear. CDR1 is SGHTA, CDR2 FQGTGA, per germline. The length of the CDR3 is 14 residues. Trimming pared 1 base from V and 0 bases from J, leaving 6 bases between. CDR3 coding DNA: TGTGCCAGCAGCTTAAGTCGGGACCAAGAGACCCAGTACTTC. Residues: CASSLSRDQETQYF.

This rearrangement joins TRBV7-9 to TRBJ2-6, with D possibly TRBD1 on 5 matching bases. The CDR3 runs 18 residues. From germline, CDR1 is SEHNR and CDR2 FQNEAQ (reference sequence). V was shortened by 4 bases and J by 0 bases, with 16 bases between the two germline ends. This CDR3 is CASSSGRQIFSGANVLTF. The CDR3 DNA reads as TGTGCCAGCAGCTCCGGCCGACAGATATTCTCTGGGGCCAACGTCCTGACTTTC.

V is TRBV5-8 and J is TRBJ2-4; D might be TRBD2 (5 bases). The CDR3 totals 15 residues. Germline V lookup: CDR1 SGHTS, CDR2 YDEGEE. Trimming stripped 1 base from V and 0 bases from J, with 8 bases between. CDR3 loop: CASSLNGLAKNIQYF. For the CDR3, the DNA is TGTGCCAGCAGCTTGAACGGACTAGCCAAAAACATTCAGTACTTC.

Here the CDR3 reads CASSYQSYGYTF. CDR3 sequence (DNA): TGTGCCAGCAGTTATCAGTCCTATGGCTACACCTTC. The chain recombines TRBV6-2 or TRBV6-3 with TRBJ1-2; D call uncertain. Looked up from germline, CDR1 is MNHEY and CDR2 is SVGEGT. The CDR3 length is 12 residues. V gave up 3 bases and J gave up 4 bases, with 6 bases separating them.

The CDR3 protein is CASSLFPGAGTEAFF. The CDR3 region has the DNA TGTGCCAGCAGTTTATTCCCTGGGGCGGGGACTGAAGCTTTCTTT. The J gene is TRBJ1-1, the V gene TRBV27, with TRBD1 as a possible D gene (5 bases). With 1 base removed from V and 5 bases from J, the gap between germline ends came to 14 bases. Germline V CDR1 and CDR2: MNHEY, SMNVEV (reference sequence). The CDR3 extends over 15 amino acids.

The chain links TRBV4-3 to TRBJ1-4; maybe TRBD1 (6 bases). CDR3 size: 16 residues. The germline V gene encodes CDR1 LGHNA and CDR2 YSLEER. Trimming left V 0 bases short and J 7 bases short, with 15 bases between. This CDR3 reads CASSQDPGDEAEKLFF. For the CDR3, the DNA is TGCGCCAGCAGCCAAGATCCAGGGGATGAGGCTGAAAAACTGTTTTTT.

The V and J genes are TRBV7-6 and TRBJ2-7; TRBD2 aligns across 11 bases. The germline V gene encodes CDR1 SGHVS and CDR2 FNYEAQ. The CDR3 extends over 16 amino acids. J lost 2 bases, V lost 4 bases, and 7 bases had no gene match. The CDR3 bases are TGTGCCAGCAGCTGGAAGGGACTAGCGGAGACCTACGAGCAGTACTTC. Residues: CASSWKGLAETYEQYF.

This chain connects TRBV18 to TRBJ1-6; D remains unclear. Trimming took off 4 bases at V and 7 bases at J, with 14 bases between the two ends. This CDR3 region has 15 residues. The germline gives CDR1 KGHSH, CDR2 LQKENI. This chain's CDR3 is CASSLRDDSNSPLHF. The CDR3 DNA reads TGTGCCAGCTCACTGCGGGATGACTCGAATTCACCCCTCCACTTT.

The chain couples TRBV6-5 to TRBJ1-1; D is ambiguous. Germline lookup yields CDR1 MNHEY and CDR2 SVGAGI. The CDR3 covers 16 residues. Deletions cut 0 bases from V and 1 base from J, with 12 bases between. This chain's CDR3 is CASSYSRYSGNTEAFF. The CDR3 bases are TGTGCCAGCAGTTACTCGCGGTACAGCGGGAACACTGAAGCTTTCTTT.

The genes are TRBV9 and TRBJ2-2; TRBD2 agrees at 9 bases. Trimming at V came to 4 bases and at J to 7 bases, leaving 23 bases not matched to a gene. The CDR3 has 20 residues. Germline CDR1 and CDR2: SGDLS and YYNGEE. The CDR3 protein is CASSPLTHLAGVNRGGELFF. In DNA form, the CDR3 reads TGTGCCAGCAGCCCCCTAACCCATTTAGCGGGAGTAAATAGAGGCGGGGAGCTGTTTTTT.

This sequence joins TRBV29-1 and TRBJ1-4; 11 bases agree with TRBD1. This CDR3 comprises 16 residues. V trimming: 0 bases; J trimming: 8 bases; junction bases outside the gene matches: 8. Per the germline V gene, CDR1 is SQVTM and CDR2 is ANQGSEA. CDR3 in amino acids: CSVEDLTGQGGEKLFF. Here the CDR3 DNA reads TGCAGCGTTGAAGATCTCACGGGACAGGGGGGAGAAAAACTGTTTTTT.